This T cell receptor beta chain appears in the sequencing data of a study of brain metastases from non-small cell lung cancer. Profiling relied on immunoSEQ multiplex PCR, and the TCRdb table lists in-frame clones only, not all of them. The sample includes 4,500 to 5,000 clones, about 88% seen only once; the top ten take roughly 13%. As concerns this clone: Its antigen is still unknown.

This CDR3 is built from 17 residues. J gave up 2 bases and V 5 bases, and 9 bases lay outside the gene matches. The V gene's germline CDR1 is LGHDT and CDR2 YNNKEL (reference sequence). General study findings and limits: In 64% of brain metastases, T-cell clones were expanded compared with matched primary tumors. Metastases had sparse T cells but largely shared repertoires with primaries. Brain metastases had lower T-cell infiltration than primary tumors.

The gene calls are TRBV3-1 (or the pseudogene TRBV3-2) and TRBJ2-1; 10 bases line up with TRBD2. Sequenced sample: tissue from a brain metastasis. This clonotype was obtained from a donor at least 40 years old with non-small cell lung cancer. The CDR3 region is CASSSTAGTSAYNEQFF. CDR3 bases: TGTGCCAGCAGCTCTACTGCCGGGACTAGCGCCTACAATGAGCAGTTCTTC.